The 23 T cell receptor beta chains reported below all come from one sample, sequenced in a study of neoadjuvant anti-PD-1 for oral cavity cancer. Assay: immunoSEQ multiplex PCR; the TCRdb copy retains only in-frame clones and omits some. The top ten hold around 2.7% of the sample, which has 16,000 or so clones, about 70% seen once. The starting material was PBMCs, obtained before nivolumab (anti-PD-1) treatment. The receptors derive from a person aged 40 to 85 with oral cavity squamous cell carcinoma.

The chain is built from TRBV11-2 and TRBJ2-7, with D possibly being TRBD2 (5 bases). Trimming cost V 1 base and J 3 bases, with 7 bases left between them. CDR3 length equals 13 residues. CDR1 is SGHAT, CDR2 FQNNGV, per germline. CDR3 DNA: TGTGCCAGCAGCTTAGCTGGGAGCTACGAGCAGTACTTC. It codes for CASSLAGSYEQYF.

The genes are TRBV27 and TRBJ2-5; 9 bases agree with TRBD1. Germline V gives CDR1 MNHEY, CDR2 SMNVEV (reference sequence). V shed 6 bases, J shed 4 bases, and the junction held 6 bases outside the gene matches. This CDR3 contains 14 residues. CDR3 in DNA: TGTGCCAGCAGCCTGGGACAGGGTGGAGAGACCCAGTACTTC. Protein: CASSLGQGGETQYF.

This sequence joins TRBV7-3 and TRBJ2-1, with unresolved D. Trimming stripped 1 base from V and 10 bases from J, with 11 bases between. Per germline, CDR1 SGHTA and CDR2 FQGTGA. The CDR3 consists of 13 residues. The CDR3 region has the DNA TGTGCCAGCAGCTTAAATGGCAGACGAGAGCAGTTCTTC. Its protein is CASSLNGRREQFF.

This clone was seen a handful of times. The chain joins TRBV7-2 to TRBJ2-3; D call uncertain. V lost 0 bases and J lost 2, with 6 bases in between. CDR3 length equals 14 residues. The germline V gene encodes CDR1 SGHTA and CDR2 FQGNSA. In DNA form, the CDR3 reads TGTGCCAGCAGCTTAGCCGCCCTCACAGATACGCAGTATTTT. Translated, it gives CASSLAALTDTQYF.

The chain has TRBV5-1 and TRBJ2-7; D is uncertain. Germline V gene data show CDR1 as SGHRS and CDR2 as YFSETQ. Trimming removed 4 bases at V and 0 bases at J, with 14 bases between. This CDR3 has 15 amino acids. The CDR3 sequence is CASSPGRVDSYEQYF. The CDR3 coding sequence is TGCGCCAGCAGCCCTGGTAGGGTCGACTCCTACGAGCAGTACTTC.

The chain recombines TRBV5-1 with TRBJ2-2; TRBD2 matches 12 bases. From germline, CDR1 is SGHRS and CDR2 YFSETQ. V lost 4 bases to trimming and J lost 5 bases; unmatched junction nucleotides: 9. The length of the CDR3 is 17 residues. The CDR3 region is CASSITAGTSGTGELFF. In DNA form, the CDR3 reads TGCGCCAGCAGCATTACCGCCGGGACTAGCGGGACCGGGGAGCTGTTTTTT.

V gene TRBV9 combines with J gene TRBJ2-7; 9 nucleotides agree with TRBD1. This CDR3 comprises 15 residues. V dropped 3 bases and J dropped 3; count of bases not matched to a gene: 7. Germline assignment: CDR1 SGDLS and CDR2 YYNGEE. The CDR3 reads CASSAQTGGVYEQYF. The CDR3 bases are TGTGCCAGCAGCGCCCAGACAGGGGGAGTCTACGAGCAGTACTTC.

Here the CDR3 DNA reads TGTGCCAGCAGTCGACAGGGAAGTGGGGCCAACGTCCTGACTTTC. The encoded protein is CASSRQGSGANVLTF. The V call is TRBV28, the J call TRBJ2-6; the match to TRBD1 covers 7 bases. The CDR3 is 15 residues long. V was pared by 5 bases and J by 3 bases, with 4 bases of the junction left unmatched. Germline CDR1 is MDHEN and CDR2 is SYDVKM.

The chain carries TRBV5-6 and TRBJ2-1; possible D gene TRBD2, 5 bases. The germline CDR1 and CDR2 sequences are SGHDT and YYEEEE. The CDR3 contains 14 residues. The V gene lost 7 bases and the J gene lost 2 bases, with 13 bases spanning the gap. The CDR3 region is CASVGADPYNEQFF. CDR3 in DNA: TGTGCCAGCGTCGGAGCGGACCCCTACAATGAGCAGTTCTTC.

The chain couples TRBV5-1 to TRBJ2-7; 10 nucleotides agree with TRBD2. Germline V gene data show CDR1 as SGHRS and CDR2 as YFSETQ. The V segment lost 4 bases and the J segment 2 bases; nucleotides outside the gene matches: 6. This CDR3 has 15 amino acids. CDR3 sequence: CASSGGTSDTYEQYF. In DNA form, the CDR3 reads TGCGCCAGCAGCGGCGGGACTAGCGACACCTACGAGCAGTACTTC.

The V gene is TRBV20-1, the J gene TRBJ2-1; D is undetermined. Deletions cut 8 bases from V and 8 bases from J, with 10 bases between. This CDR3 spans 10 amino acids. From germline, CDR1 is DFQATT and CDR2 SNEGSKA (reference sequence). CDR3 nucleotides: TGCAGTCCGAAGCAAGATGAGCAGTTCTTC. It codes for CSPKQDEQFF.

The chain has TRBV30 and TRBJ1-1, with D maybe TRBD1 (6 bases). V dropped 5 bases and J dropped 2 bases, with 12 bases sitting between them. The CDR3 length is 13 residues. Germline V gene sequence: CDR1 GTSNPN, CDR2 SVGIG (reference sequence). CDR3 sequence (DNA): TGTGCCTGGGAACCGACAGGTAACACTGAAGCTTTCTTT. Its protein product is CAWEPTGNTEAFF.

This CDR3 reads CTSSQAPSSNEKLFF. CDR3 nucleotides: TGCACCAGCAGCCAAGCCCCTTCGTCTAATGAAAAACTGTTTTTT. The genes are TRBV1 and TRBJ1-4. TRBV1 is noted as a pseudogene. The CDR3 loop spans 15 amino acids.

V gene TRBV9 combines with J gene TRBJ1-1; possibly TRBD1 for D (6 bases). The CDR3 extends over 18 amino acids. Trimming stripped 3 bases from V and 1 base from J, with 22 bases between. From germline, CDR1 is SGDLS and CDR2 YYNGEE. CDR3 coding DNA: TGTGCCAGCAGCGCCCTTAACCCCCGGGGGGCCGGGAACACTGAAGCTTTCTTT. Protein: CASSALNPRGAGNTEAFF.

This clone was observed once. The chain employs TRBV5-1 and TRBJ2-7; 10 nucleotides align to TRBD2. V lost 7 bases to trimming and J lost 3 bases; unmatched junction nucleotides: 10. CDR1 is SGHRS, CDR2 YFSETQ, per germline. The CDR3 runs 15 residues. The CDR3 DNA follows: TGCGCCAGCTCCCCACCTAGCGGGAGAGGCTACGAGCAGTACTTC. Its translation is CASSPPSGRGYEQYF.

The chain uses TRBV6-4 and TRBJ2-2; TRBD1 matches 8 bases. J was trimmed by 7 bases and V by 6 bases; bases with no gene match: 4. The germline V gene encodes CDR1 MRHNA and CDR2 SNTAGT. The CDR3 extends over 13 amino acids. The CDR3, as DNA: TGTGCCAGCAGCACAGGGGGGTTCGGGGAGCTGTTTTTT. Its translation: CASSTGGFGELFF.

V is TRBV30 and J is TRBJ2-3; D unresolved. This CDR3 contains 12 residues. V shed 2 bases and J shed 8 bases, with 11 bases lying between them. From germline, CDR1 is GTSNPN and CDR2 SVGIG (reference sequence). The chain's CDR3 is CAWSPLSTTQYF. CDR3 DNA: TGTGCCTGGAGTCCCCTTTCAACTACGCAGTATTTT.

This rearrangement joins TRBV5-1 to TRBJ2-3, with 10 bases fitting TRBD2. This CDR3 comprises 16 residues. Trimming took 4 bases from V and 1 from J; bases not matched to a gene: 6. Germline loops: CDR1 SGHRS, CDR2 YFSETQ. Written as DNA, the CDR3 is TGCGCCAGCAGCCTGATAGGACTAGCGGGCACAGATACGCAGTATTTT. The encoded protein is CASSLIGLAGTDTQYF.

The chain couples TRBV30 to TRBJ1-2; 9 positions match TRBD1. Looked up from germline, CDR1 is GTSNPN and CDR2 is SVGIG (reference sequence). This CDR3 contains 14 residues. Trimming removed 8 bases from V and 4 bases from J; junction bases left unmatched: 11. CDR3 coding DNA: TGTGCCCTAACGCCCGGGACAGGGACCTATGGCTACACCTTC. Encoded protein: CALTPGTGTYGYTF.

V and J are TRBV4-1 and TRBJ1-3; TRBD1 matches 9 bases. Germline CDR1 reads MGHRA; CDR2 reads YSYEKL. The CDR3 runs to 16 residues. Unmatched junction bases numbered 1, after V lost 1 base and J lost 0 bases. The CDR3: CASSQATGGSGNTIYF. As DNA, the CDR3 is TGCGCCAGCAGCCAAGCGACAGGGGGCTCTGGAAACACCATATATTTT.

This chain joins TRBV29-1 and TRBJ2-5; D may be TRBD2 (6 bases). The CDR3 is 10 amino acids. Germline CDR1 and CDR2: SQVTM and ANQGSEA. The V end was cut by 7 bases, the J end by 3 bases, with 6 bases between. CDR3 in DNA: TGCAGCGGGGGGGAAGAGACCCAGTACTTC. This sequence encodes CSGGEETQYF.

In DNA, the CDR3 is TGTGCCAGCAGTTCCTCGCCCTACGAGCAGTACTTC. Translation: CASSSSPYEQYF. V gene TRBV28 combines with J gene TRBJ2-7; unclear D gene. The germline V gene encodes CDR1 MDHEN and CDR2 SYDVKM. Trimming took off 4 bases at V and 2 bases at J, with 6 bases between the two ends. The CDR3 is 12 residues long.

As regards this clone: Different DNA sequences within this sample yield the same CDR3. J is TRBJ1-5 and V is TRBV6-1; no clear D. The CDR3 sequence is 14 residues long. CDR1 MNHNS and CDR2 SASEGT come from the germline V gene. Trimming pared 4 bases from V and 0 bases from J, leaving 7 bases between. DNA for the CDR3: TGTGCCAGCAGTGGTCAGAATAGCAATCAGCCCCAGCATTTT. This encodes CASSGQNSNQPQHF.